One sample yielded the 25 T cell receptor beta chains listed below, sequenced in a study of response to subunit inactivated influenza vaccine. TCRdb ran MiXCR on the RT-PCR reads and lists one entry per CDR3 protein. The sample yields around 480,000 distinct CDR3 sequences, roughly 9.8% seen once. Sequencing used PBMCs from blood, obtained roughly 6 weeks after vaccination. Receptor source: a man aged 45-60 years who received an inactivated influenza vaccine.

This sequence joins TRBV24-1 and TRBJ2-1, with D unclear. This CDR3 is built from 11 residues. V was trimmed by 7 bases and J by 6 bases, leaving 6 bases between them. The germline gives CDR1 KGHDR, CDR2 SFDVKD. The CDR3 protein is CATRGFNEQFF. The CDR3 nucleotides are TGTGCCACCAGAGGCTTCAATGAGCAGTTCTTC.

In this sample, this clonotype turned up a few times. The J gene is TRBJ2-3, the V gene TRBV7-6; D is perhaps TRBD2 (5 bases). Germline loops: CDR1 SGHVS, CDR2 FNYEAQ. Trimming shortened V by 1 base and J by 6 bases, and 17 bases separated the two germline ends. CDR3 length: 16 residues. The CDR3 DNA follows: TGTGCCAGCAGCTTAGATTGGTCGGGAAATTTGGATACGCAGTATTTT. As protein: CASSLDWSGNLDTQYF. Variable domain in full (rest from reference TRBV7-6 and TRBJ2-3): GAGVSQSPRYKVTKRGQDVALRCDPISGHVSLYWYRQALGQGPEFLTYFNYEAQQDKSGLPNDRFSAERPEGSISTLTIQRTEQRDSAMYRCASSLDWSGNLDTQYFGPGTRLTVL.

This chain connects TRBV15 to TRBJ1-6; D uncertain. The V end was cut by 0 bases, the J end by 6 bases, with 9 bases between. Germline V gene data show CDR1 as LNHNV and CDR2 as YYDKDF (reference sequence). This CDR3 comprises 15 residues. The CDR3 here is CATSRDRISNSPLHF. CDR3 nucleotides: TGTGCCACCAGCAGAGACAGAATCAGTAATTCACCCCTCCACTTT. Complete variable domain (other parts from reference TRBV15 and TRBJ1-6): DAMVIQNPRYQVTQFGKPVTLSCSQTLNHNVMYWYQQKSSQAPKLLFHYYDKDFNNEADTPDNFQSRRPNTSFCFLDIRSPGLGDTAMYLCATSRDRISNSPLHFGNGTRLTVT.

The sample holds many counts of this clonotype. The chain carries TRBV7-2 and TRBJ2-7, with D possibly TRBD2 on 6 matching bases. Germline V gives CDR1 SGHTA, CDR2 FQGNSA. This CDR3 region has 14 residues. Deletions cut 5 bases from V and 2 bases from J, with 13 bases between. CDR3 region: CASSPRDFAYEQYF. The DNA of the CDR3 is TGTGCCAGCAGCCCACGGGACTTCGCCTACGAGCAGTACTTC. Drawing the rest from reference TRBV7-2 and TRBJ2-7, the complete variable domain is GAGVSQSPSNKVTEKGKDVELRCDPISGHTALYWYRQSLGQGLEFLIYFQGNSAPDKSGLPSDRFSAERTGGSVSTLTIQRTQQEDSAVYLCASSPRDFAYEQYFGPGTRLTVT.

CDR3 amino acids: CASKTGFTGNTIYF. Written as DNA, the CDR3 is TGTGCCAGCAAAACAGGATTCACTGGAAACACCATATATTTT. V usage is TRBV6-1 and J usage is TRBJ1-3, with D tentatively TRBD1 (5 bases). This CDR3 contains 14 residues. Trimming left V 7 bases short and J 2 bases short, with 12 bases between. Germline CDR1 is MNHNS and CDR2 is SASEGT.

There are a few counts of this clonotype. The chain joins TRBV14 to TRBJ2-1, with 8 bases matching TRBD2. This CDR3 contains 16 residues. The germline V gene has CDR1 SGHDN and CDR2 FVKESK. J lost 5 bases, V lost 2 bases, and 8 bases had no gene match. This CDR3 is CASSQYITSGNNEQFF. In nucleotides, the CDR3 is TGTGCCAGCAGCCAATACATTACTAGCGGCAACAATGAGCAGTTCTTC.

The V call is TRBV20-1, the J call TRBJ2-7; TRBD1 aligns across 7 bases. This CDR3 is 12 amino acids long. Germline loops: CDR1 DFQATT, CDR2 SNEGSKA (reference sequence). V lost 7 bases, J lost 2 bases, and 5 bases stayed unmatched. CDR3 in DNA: TGCAGTGTACAACAGGGGACCTACGAGCAGTACTTC. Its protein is CSVQQGTYEQYF.

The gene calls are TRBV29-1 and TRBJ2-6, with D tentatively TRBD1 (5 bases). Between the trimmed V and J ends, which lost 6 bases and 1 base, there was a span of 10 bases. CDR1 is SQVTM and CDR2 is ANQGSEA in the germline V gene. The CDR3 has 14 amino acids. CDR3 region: CSVKQDSGANVLTF. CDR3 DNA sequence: TGCAGCGTGAAACAGGATTCTGGGGCCAACGTCCTGACTTTC.

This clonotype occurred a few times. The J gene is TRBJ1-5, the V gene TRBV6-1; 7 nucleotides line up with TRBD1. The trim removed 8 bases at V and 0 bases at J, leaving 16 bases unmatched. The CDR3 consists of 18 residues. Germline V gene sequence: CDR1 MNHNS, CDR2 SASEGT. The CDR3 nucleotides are TGTGCCAGCTGGCCTGGGACAGAAAGATATAATAGCAATCAGCCCCAGCATTTT. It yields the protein CASWPGTERYNSNQPQHF.

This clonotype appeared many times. The CDR3 coding sequence is TGCGCCAGCAGCAGGGGCCCTTCCTACGAGCAGTACTTC. Its translation is CASSRGPSYEQYF. The V and J genes are TRBV5-1 and TRBJ2-7; tentative D call: TRBD1 (5 bases). The V end lost 4 bases, the J end lost 1 base, and 9 bases lay between the germline ends. The CDR3 has 13 amino acids. In germline, CDR1 is SGHRS, CDR2 YFSETQ. The complete variable domain, with remaining parts taken from reference TRBV5-1 and TRBJ2-7, reads KAGVTQTPRYLIKTRGQQVTLSCSPISGHRSVSWYQQTPGQGLQFLFEYFSETQRNKGNFPGRFSGRQFSNSRSEMNVSTLELGDSALYLCASSRGPSYEQYFGPGTRLTVT.

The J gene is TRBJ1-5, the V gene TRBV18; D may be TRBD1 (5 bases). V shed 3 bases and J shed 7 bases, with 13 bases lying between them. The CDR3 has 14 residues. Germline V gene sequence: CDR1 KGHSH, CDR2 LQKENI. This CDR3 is CASSPGFGAQPQHF. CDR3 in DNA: TGTGCCAGCTCACCCGGTTTTGGGGCGCAGCCCCAGCATTTT.

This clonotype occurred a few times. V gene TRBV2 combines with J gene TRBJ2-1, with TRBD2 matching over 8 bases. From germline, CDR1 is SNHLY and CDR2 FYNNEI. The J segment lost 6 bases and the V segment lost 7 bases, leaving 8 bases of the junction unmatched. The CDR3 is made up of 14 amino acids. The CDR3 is CASIVDRGGNEQFF. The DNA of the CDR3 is TGTGCCAGCATTGTGGACCGGGGGGGCAATGAGCAGTTCTTC.

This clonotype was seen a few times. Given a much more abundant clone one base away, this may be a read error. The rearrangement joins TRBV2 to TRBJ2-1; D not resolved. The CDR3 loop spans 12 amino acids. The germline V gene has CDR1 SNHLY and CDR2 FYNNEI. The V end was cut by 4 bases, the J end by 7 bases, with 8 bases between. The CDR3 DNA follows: TGTGCCAGCAGTGCCGATGGGAATGAGCAGTTCTTC. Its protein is CASSADGNEQFF. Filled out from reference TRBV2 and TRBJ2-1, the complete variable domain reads EPEVTQTPSHQVTQMGQEVILRCVPISNHLYFYWYRQILGQKVEFLVSFYNNEISEKSEIFDDQFSVERPDGSNFTLKIRSTKLEDSAMYFCASSADGNEQFFGPGTRLTVL.

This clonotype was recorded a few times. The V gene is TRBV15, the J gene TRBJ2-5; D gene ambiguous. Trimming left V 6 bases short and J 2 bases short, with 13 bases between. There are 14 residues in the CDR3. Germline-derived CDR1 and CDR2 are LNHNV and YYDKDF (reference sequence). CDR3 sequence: CATSTRQSQETQYF. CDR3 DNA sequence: TGTGCCACCAGTACGAGGCAGTCACAAGAGACCCAGTACTTC.

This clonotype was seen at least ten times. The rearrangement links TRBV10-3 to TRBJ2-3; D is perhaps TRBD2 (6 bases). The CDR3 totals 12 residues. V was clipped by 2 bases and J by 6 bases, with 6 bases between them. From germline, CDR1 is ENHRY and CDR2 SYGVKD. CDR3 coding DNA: TGTGCCATCAGTGAGCGGGGGGATACGCAGTATTTT. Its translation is CAISERGDTQYF.

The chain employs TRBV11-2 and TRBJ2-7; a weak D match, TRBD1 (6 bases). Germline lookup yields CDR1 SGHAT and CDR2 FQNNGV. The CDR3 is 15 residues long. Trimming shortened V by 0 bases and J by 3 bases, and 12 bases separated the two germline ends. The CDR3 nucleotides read TGTGCCAGCAGCTTAGATCCGGGGACATTCTACGAGCAGTACTTC. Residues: CASSLDPGTFYEQYF.

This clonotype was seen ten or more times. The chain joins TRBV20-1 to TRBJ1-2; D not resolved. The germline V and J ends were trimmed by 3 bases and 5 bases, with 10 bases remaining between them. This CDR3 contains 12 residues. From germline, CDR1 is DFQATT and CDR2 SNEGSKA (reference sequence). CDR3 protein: CSAREELYGYTF. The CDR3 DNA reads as TGCAGTGCTAGGGAGGAGCTTTATGGCTACACCTTC.

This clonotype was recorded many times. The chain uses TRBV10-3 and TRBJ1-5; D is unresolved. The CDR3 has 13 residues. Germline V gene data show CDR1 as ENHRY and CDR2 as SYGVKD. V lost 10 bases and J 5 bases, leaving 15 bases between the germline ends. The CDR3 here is CATTATGDQPQHF. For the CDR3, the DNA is TGTGCCACCACGGCGACGGGCGATCAGCCCCAGCATTTT.

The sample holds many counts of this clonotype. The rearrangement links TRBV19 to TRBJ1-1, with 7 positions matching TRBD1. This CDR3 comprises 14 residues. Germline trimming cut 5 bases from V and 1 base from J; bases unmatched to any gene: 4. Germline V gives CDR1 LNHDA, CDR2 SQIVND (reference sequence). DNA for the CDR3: TGTGCCAGTAGTCCTCGACAGGGGAACACTGAAGCTTTCTTT. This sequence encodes CASSPRQGNTEAFF.

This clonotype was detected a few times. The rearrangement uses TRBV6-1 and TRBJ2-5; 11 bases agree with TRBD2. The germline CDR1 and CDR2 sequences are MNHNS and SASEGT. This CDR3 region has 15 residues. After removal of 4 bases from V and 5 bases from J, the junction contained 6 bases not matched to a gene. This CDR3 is CASSGLAGTEETQYF. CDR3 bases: TGTGCCAGCAGTGGACTAGCGGGGACTGAGGAGACCCAGTACTTC.

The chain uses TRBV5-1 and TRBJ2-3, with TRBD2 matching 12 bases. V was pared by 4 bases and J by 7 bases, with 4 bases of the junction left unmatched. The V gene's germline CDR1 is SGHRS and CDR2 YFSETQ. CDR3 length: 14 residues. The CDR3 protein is CASSPGLAGYTQYF. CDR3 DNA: TGCGCCAGCAGCCCGGGACTAGCGGGTTATACGCAGTATTTT.

CDR3 DNA sequence: TGCAGTGCTAGAGTAATTCAGGGTGCCTACGAGCAGTACTTC. This gives the protein CSARVIQGAYEQYF. V is TRBV20-1 and J is TRBJ2-7; tentative D call: TRBD1 (5 bases). Trimming left V 1 base short and J 2 bases short, with 12 bases between. CDR1 is DFQATT and CDR2 is SNEGSKA in the germline V gene (reference sequence). The CDR3 is 14 residues long.

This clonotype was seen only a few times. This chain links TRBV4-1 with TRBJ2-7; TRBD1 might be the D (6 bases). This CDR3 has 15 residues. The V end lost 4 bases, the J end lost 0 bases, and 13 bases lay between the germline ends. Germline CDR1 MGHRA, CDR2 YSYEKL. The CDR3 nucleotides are TGCGCCAGCAGCCCAGACAGGTCGCCCTCCTACGAGCAGTACTTC. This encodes CASSPDRSPSYEQYF.

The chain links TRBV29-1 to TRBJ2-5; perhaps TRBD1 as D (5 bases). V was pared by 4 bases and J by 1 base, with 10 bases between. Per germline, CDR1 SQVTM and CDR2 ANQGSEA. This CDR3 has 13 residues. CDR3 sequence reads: CSVVRTSQETQYF. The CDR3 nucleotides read TGCAGCGTTGTCCGGACATCCCAAGAGACCCAGTACTTC.

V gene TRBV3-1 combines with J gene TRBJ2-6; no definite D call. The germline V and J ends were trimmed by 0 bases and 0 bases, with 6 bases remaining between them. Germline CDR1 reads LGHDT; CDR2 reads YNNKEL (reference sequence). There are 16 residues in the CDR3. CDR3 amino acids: CASSQDAASGANVLTF. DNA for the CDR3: TGTGCCAGCAGCCAAGATGCAGCCTCTGGGGCCAACGTCCTGACTTTC. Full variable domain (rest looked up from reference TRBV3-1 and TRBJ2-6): DTAVSQTPKYLVTQMGNDKSIKCEQNLGHDTMYWYKQDSKKFLKIMFSYNNKELIINETVPNRFSPKSPDKAHLNLHINSLELGDSAVYFCASSQDAASGANVLTFGAGSRLTVL.